Reported below is one T cell receptor beta chain. Its specificity is not known. This specimen comes from a study of cytomegalovirus exposure and HLA in healthy donors. Study in general: In an earlier analysis, 95 million to 140 million unique TCR beta sequences were found from approximately 170 million T cells. Study outcomes and limitations: The analysis excluded some indistinguishable V segments, including TRBV6-2 and TRBV6-3. The likely origin of a cluster of highly shared sequence variants was a sequencing artifact. Diagnosis of cytomegalovirus status made by the classifier reportedly showed high specificity and sensitivity.

V was pared by 3 bases and J by 2 bases, with 5 bases of the junction left unmatched. The CDR3 is 15 residues long. The germline V gene has CDR1 MNHEY and CDR2 SMNVEV (reference sequence). The PCR employed 60 Vbeta primers together with 13 Jbeta primers. Only in-frame clones appear in the TCRdb table, and some are missing; sequencing was by immunoSEQ multiplex PCR. The repertoire holds some 200,000 clones, more than 75% seen once, with roughly 0.73% in the top ten. This chain connects TRBV27 to TRBJ2-7; TRBD2 matches at 9 bases. The sequencing input was PBMCs. The clonotype was recovered from a young woman in good health and CMV-seronegative. The CDR3 loop reads CASSFSGSVTYEQYF. The CDR3 nucleotides read TGTGCCAGCAGTTTTAGCGGGAGCGTGACCTACGAGCAGTACTTC.